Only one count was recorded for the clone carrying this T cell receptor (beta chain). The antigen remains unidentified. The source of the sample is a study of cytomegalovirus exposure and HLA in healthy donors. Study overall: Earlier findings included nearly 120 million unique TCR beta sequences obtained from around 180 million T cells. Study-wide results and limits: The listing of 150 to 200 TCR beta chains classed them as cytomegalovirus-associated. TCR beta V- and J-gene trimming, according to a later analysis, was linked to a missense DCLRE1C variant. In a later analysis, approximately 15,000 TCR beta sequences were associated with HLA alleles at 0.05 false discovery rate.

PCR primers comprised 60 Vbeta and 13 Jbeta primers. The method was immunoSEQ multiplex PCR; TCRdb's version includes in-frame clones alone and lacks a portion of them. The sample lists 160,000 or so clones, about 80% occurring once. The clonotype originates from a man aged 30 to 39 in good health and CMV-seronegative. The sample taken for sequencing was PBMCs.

CDR3 DNA sequence: TGTGCCAGCAGCACCCGACTAGCGGGAGGGCCGGAGACCCAGTACTTC. This gives the protein CASSTRLAGGPETQYF. This rearrangement joins TRBV7-8 to TRBJ2-5; 14 positions match TRBD2. Per germline, CDR1 SGHVS and CDR2 FQNEAQ. The CDR3 contains 16 residues. Trimming took 5 bases from V and 5 from J; bases not matched to a gene: 7. The variable domain in full, with the rest retrieved from reference TRBV7-8 and TRBJ2-5, is GAGVSQSPRYKVAKRGQDVALRCDPISGHVSLFWYQQALGQGPEFLTYFQNEAQLDKSGLPSDRFFAERPEGSVSTLKIQRTQQEDSAVYLCASSTRLAGGPETQYFGPGTRLLVL.